The 15 T cell receptor beta chains listed next were all sequenced from one sample in a study of shared clonotypes between healthy human individuals. Libraries were prepared by immunoSEQ multiplex PCR; TCRdb keeps only in-frame clonotypes and omits some of them. The table includes 2 million or so clones, 90% to 95% detected once. The specimen sequenced was naive CD4+ T cells sorted from blood. Documented subset: CD45RA+ positively selected. The receptors were gathered from a young man in good health.

This clone appeared a single time. V and J are TRBV7-2 and TRBJ2-1, with TRBD2 matching over 8 bases. Germline values: CDR1 SGHTA, CDR2 FQGNSA. V trimming: 5 bases; J trimming: 5 bases; junction bases outside the gene matches: 5. The CDR3 is 14 residues long. The CDR3, as DNA: TGTGCCAGCAGCCGTCTAGCGGGCAACAATGAGCAGTTCTTC. Its translation is CASSRLAGNNEQFF.

V usage is TRBV5-6 and J usage is TRBJ1-1, with 7 bases fitting TRBD1. With V trimmed by 3 bases and J by 1 base, 3 bases remained unmatched. The CDR3 loop spans 14 amino acids. Germline CDR1 SGHDT, CDR2 YYEEEE. CDR3 in amino acids: CASSWEGANTEAFF. DNA for the CDR3: TGTGCCAGCAGCTGGGAGGGGGCGAACACTGAAGCTTTCTTT.

V usage is TRBV7-3 and J usage is TRBJ2-2; no clear D gene. The V end was cut by 5 bases, the J end by 7 bases, with 17 bases between. The germline gives CDR1 SGHTA, CDR2 FQGTGA. CDR3 size: 15 residues. The CDR3 protein is CASSPPAPTGGELFF. Written as DNA, the CDR3 is TGTGCCAGCAGCCCCCCGGCGCCTACCGGCGGGGAGCTGTTTTTT.

This rearrangement joins TRBV6-1 to TRBJ1-1; maybe TRBD1 (5 bases). This CDR3 contains 14 residues. From germline, CDR1 is MNHNS and CDR2 SASEGT. V was trimmed by 6 bases and J by 2 bases, leaving 13 bases between them. The CDR3 DNA sequence: TGTGCCAGCAGCAGAGGGGCGGTTAACACTGAAGCTTTCTTT. Translating gives CASSRGAVNTEAFF.

The chain's CDR3 is CASSEGQGNTEAFF. For the CDR3, the DNA is TGTGCCAGCAGTGAGGGACAGGGGAACACTGAAGCTTTCTTT. The rearrangement uses TRBV6-5 and TRBJ1-1; 9 nucleotides align to TRBD1. The V segment lost 5 bases and the J segment 1 base; nucleotides outside the gene matches: 2. This CDR3 contains 14 residues. The V gene's germline CDR1 is MNHEY and CDR2 SVGAGI.

The V call is TRBV15, the J call TRBJ2-2; D is ambiguous. The CDR3 runs 15 residues. V lost 5 bases and J lost 0, with 10 bases in between. Germline V gene sequence: CDR1 LNHNV, CDR2 YYDKDF (reference sequence). Here the CDR3 DNA reads TGTGCCACCAGCTTCTTTGCCGCGAACACCGGGGAGCTGTTTTTT. The encoded protein is CATSFFAANTGELFF.

The rearrangement uses TRBV29-1 and TRBJ1-4; D might be TRBD1 (6 bases). V was trimmed by 5 bases and J by 5 bases, leaving 12 bases between them. Germline values: CDR1 SQVTM, CDR2 ANQGSEA. CDR3 length: 13 residues. Here the CDR3 reads CSVLQGWNEKLFF. CDR3 sequence (DNA): TGCAGCGTTCTACAGGGCTGGAATGAAAAACTGTTTTTT.

CDR3 DNA: TGCGCCAGCAGCGGTATTGACGGGCCGTACGAGCAGTACTTC. The encoded protein is CASSGIDGPYEQYF. This rearrangement joins TRBV4-1 to TRBJ2-7; D unclear. V lost 5 bases and J 4 bases, leaving 15 bases between the germline ends. Germline-derived CDR1 and CDR2 are MGHRA and YSYEKL. CDR3 length equals 14 residues.

The V gene is TRBV6-1, the J gene TRBJ2-7; tentative D call: TRBD2 (5 bases). The ends were cut back, 6 bases at V and 5 bases at J, with 20 bases in the middle. Germline lookup yields CDR1 MNHNS and CDR2 SASEGT. The length of the CDR3 is 15 residues. CDR3 bases: TGTGCCAGCAGCCCGGGAAGTCGGGCGCGGGACGAGCAGTACTTC. Translating gives CASSPGSRARDEQYF.

The rearrangement uses TRBV15 and TRBJ1-1, with D hard to call. Trimming stripped 5 bases from V and 0 bases from J, with 7 bases between. Germline values: CDR1 LNHNV, CDR2 YYDKDF (reference sequence). The CDR3 spans 13 residues. The chain's CDR3 is CATSEDLNTEAFF. The CDR3 coding sequence is TGTGCCACCAGCGAGGACTTGAACACTGAAGCTTTCTTT.

This chain links TRBV21-1 with TRBJ2-7; TRBD2 is taken as the D call from the table, unchecked against the DNA. TRBV21-1 is given as a pseudogene. The CDR3 extends over 16 amino acids. The CDR3 here is CASSKGSAAVGREQYF. The CDR3 DNA reads as TGTGCCAGCAGCAAAGGATCGGCAGCAGTCGGGAGAGAGCAGTACTTC.

The V and J genes are TRBV6-6 and TRBJ1-1; D gene unclear. This CDR3 is built from 13 residues. Trimming took off 9 bases at V and 5 bases at J, with 16 bases between the two ends. CDR1 MNHNY and CDR2 SVGAGI come from the germline V gene (reference sequence). The DNA of the CDR3 is TGTGCCAGTTCCCGGGTGGAAGCTACTGAAGCTTTCTTT. Encoded protein: CASSRVEATEAFF.

This clone was observed a single time. The chain recombines TRBV10-3 with TRBJ1-2; a weak D match, TRBD1 (5 bases). Trimming took off 10 bases at V and 2 bases at J, with 8 bases between the two ends. This CDR3 contains 11 residues. Germline V gives CDR1 ENHRY, CDR2 SYGVKD. The CDR3 DNA sequence: TGTGCCACGGGACTGAACTATGGCTACACCTTC. Its protein is CATGLNYGYTF.

On this clone: The same CDR3 is also encoded by other DNA sequences in this sample. V gene TRBV9 combines with J gene TRBJ2-6; D is unclear. The germline gives CDR1 SGDLS, CDR2 YYNGEE. Trimming shortened V by 0 bases and J by 4 bases, and 8 bases separated the two germline ends. This CDR3 has 15 residues. CDR3 sequence reads: CASSVGSSGANVLTF. In nucleotides, the CDR3 is TGTGCCAGCAGCGTAGGGTCTTCAGGGGCCAACGTCCTGACTTTC.

The chain is built from TRBV5-1 and TRBJ2-3; unclear D gene. CDR3 size: 15 residues. V was trimmed by 5 bases and J by 2 bases, leaving 15 bases between them. The germline V gene has CDR1 SGHRS and CDR2 YFSETQ. CDR3 nucleotide sequence: TGCGCCAGCAGTCCACCCACGGCCAACACAGATACGCAGTATTTT. Its translation: CASSPPTANTDTQYF.